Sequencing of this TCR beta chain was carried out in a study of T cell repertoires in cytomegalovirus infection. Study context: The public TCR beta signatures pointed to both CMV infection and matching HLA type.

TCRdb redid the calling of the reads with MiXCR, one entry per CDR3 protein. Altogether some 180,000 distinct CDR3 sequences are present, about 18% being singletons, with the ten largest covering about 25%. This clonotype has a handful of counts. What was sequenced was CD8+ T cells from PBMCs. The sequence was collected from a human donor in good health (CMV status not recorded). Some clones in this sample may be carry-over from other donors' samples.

The DNA of the CDR3 is TGTGCCAGCAGCGGAGGGGGGCAGCGGGGTCAGCCCCAGCATTTT. This sequence encodes CASSGGGQRGQPQHF. J is TRBJ1-5 and V is TRBV6-2 or TRBV6-3; the D gene is possibly TRBD1 (6 bases). Germline-derived CDR1 and CDR2 are MNHEY and SVGEGT. V was pared by 6 bases and J by 6 bases, with 18 bases between. The CDR3 sequence is 15 residues long.